This entry describes one TCR beta chain. V gave up 8 bases and J gave up 2 bases, with 10 bases separating them. CDR1 and CDR2 from the germline V gene are MDHEN and SYDVKM. The CDR3 covers 14 residues. The sample belongs to a study of cytomegalovirus exposure and HLA in healthy donors. The PCR made use of 60 Vbeta and 13 Jbeta primers. TCRdb's table, derived via immunoSEQ multiplex PCR, lists solely in-frame clones and lacks some. The sample holds 140,000 to 150,000 clones, about 75% seen once. This TCR was sampled from a man in his thirties or forties in good health and CMV-seronegative. The rearrangement joins TRBV28 to TRBJ1-6; D not certain. The sequenced sample consisted of PBMCs. The CDR3 reads CASVGRTYNSPLHF. The CDR3 nucleotides read TGTGCCAGCGTAGGGAGGACCTATAATTCACCCCTCCACTTT.